This is a list of T cell receptor beta chains from one sample in a study of high-grade serous ovarian cancer treatment subgroups. Generated by immunoSEQ multiplex PCR, the TCRdb table keeps only in-frame clones and is missing some. The sample contains around 1,800 clones, about 70% of which appear only once. Material for sequencing was tumor tissue. Receptors originate from a human donor with high-grade serous ovarian cancer. Both conserved end residues are part of each CDR3. The order of the fields is J gene, CDR3 length, V gene, CDR3 protein.

J gene: TRBJ2-7; CDR3 length: 11; V gene: TRBV4-1; CDR3 protein: CASSRGGEQYF
J gene: TRBJ2-2; CDR3 length: 16; V gene: TRBV5-4; CDR3 protein: CASSLGGRGDTGELFF
J gene: TRBJ2-7; CDR3 length: 13; V gene: TRBV27; CDR3 protein: CASSPGQGFEQYF
J gene: TRBJ1-5; CDR3 length: 17; V gene: TRBV11-2; CDR3 protein: CASSLFWLFLSNQPQHF
J gene: TRBJ1-2; CDR3 length: 13; V gene: TRBV25-1; CDR3 protein: CASRSDRGYGYTF
J gene: TRBJ2-7; CDR3 length: 15; V gene: TRBV5-5; CDR3 protein: CASSLAVGGQGEQYF
J gene: TRBJ2-1; CDR3 length: 15; V gene: TRBV7-6; CDR3 protein: CASSASGRGNNEQFF
J gene: TRBJ2-5; CDR3 length: 13; V gene: TRBV5-4; CDR3 protein: CASSPLARETQYF
J gene: TRBJ1-2; CDR3 length: 11; V gene: TRBV29-1; CDR3 protein: CSVGEAGGYTF
J gene: TRBJ2-6; CDR3 length: 17; V gene: TRBV11-2; CDR3 protein: CASSSRLTSSGANVLTF
J gene: TRBJ2-2; CDR3 length: 15; V gene: TRBV6-1; CDR3 protein: CASSQNRANAGELFF